These T cell receptor beta chains were read from a single sample in a study of cytomegalovirus exposure and HLA in healthy donors. Profiling relied on immunoSEQ multiplex PCR, and the TCRdb table lists in-frame clones only, not all of them. The table lists about 180,000 clones, 60% to 80% of them singletons, with 6.3% in the top ten. Sequences were obtained from PBMCs. These receptors were taken from a man aged 35 to 55 in good health and CMV-seropositive. Each CDR3 is given with its conserved first and last residue. A D gene is named only where the DNA matches it firmly. Clone size, where shown, is once, few, many, or a class for clones that have expanded.

d_call,clone_size,j_call,v_call,cdr3_nt,cdr3_aa
TRBD2,-,TRBJ2-3,TRBV7-3,TGTGCCAGCAGCTCCACGGGACTAGACACAGATACGCAGTATTTT,CASSSTGLDTDTQYF
TRBD1,-,TRBJ1-2,TRBV5-1,TGCGCCAGCAGCTTGGAGAGCACAGGGGGCTACTATGGCTACACCTTC,CASSLESTGGYYGYTF
TRBD1,once,TRBJ1-1,TRBV6-5,TGTGCCAGCAGTTTCGGGGGACAGGGCACTGAAGCTTTCTTT,CASSFGGQGTEAFF
-,-,TRBJ1-5,TRBV28,TGTGCCAGCAGTTTAGGAGTGGAAAGGCGTAATCAGCCCCAGCATTTT,CASSLGVERRNQPQHF
-,-,TRBJ2-1,TRBV2,TGTGCCAGCAGTGAAAATAACGTAGAGTTCTTC,CASSENNVEFF
TRBD2,once,TRBJ2-7,TRBV5-1,TGCGCCAGCAGCACGGGACTAGCGGGCGGCGAGCAGTACTTC,CASSTGLAGGEQYF
TRBD2,-,TRBJ2-7,TRBV5-1,TGCGCCAGCAGCGAGACTAGCGGGAGCTACGAGCAGTACTTC,CASSETSGSYEQYF
-,-,TRBJ1-1,TRBV5-1,TGCGCCAGCAGAGCAGGGGCCACTGAAGCTTTCTTT,CASRAGATEAFF
TRBD1,-,TRBJ1-2,TRBV2,TGTGCCAGCAGTCCACAGGGGCGTTATGGCTACACCTTC,CASSPQGRYGYTF
TRBD1,-,TRBJ2-5,TRBV5-1,TGCGCCAGCAGCTCCAGCGGACAGGGTGAGCAGACCCAGTACTTC,CASSSSGQGEQTQYF
TRBD1,-,TRBJ2-3,TRBV28,TGTGCCAGCAGCGGACAGGGAACCACAGATACGCAGTATTTT,CASSGQGTTDTQYF
-,-,TRBJ2-5,TRBV5-1,TGCGCCAGCAGCTGGGACAAACCCGGCCAGGAGACCCAGTACTTC,CASSWDKPGQETQYF
-,once,TRBJ2-2,TRBV5-1,TGCGCCAGCAGCTTTGTACTAGCTAACACCGGGGAGCTGTTTTTT,CASSFVLANTGELFF
TRBD2,-,TRBJ2-1,TRBV7-9,TGTGCCAGCAGCTTAGTCGGGAGGGCCGGGTATGAGCAGTTCTTC,CASSLVGRAGYEQFF
-,once,TRBJ1-5,TRBV6-1,TGTGCCAGCAGTGAGGTGAGGAGCAATCAGCCCCAGCATTTT,CASSEVRSNQPQHF
-,-,TRBJ1-2,TRBV2,TGTGCCAGCAGTGACTACGGGACTCTCTTC,CASSDYGTLF
-,-,TRBJ1-4,TRBV7-8,TGTGCCAGCAGCTTAGGAACACAGGAAAAACTGTTTTTT,CASSLGTQEKLFF
TRBD1,-,TRBJ2-2,TRBV9,TGTGCCAGCAGCCCGCACAGGGGGCAGGACACCGGGGAGCTGTTTTTT,CASSPHRGQDTGELFF
TRBD2,-,TRBJ2-7,TRBV14,TGTGCCAGCAGCCGCGGGGGAGAGCAGTACTTC,CASSRGGEQYF
TRBD2,-,TRBJ2-3,TRBV5-1,TGCGCCAGCAGCCGGTGGACTAGAGGGCCAGATACGCAGTATTTT,CASSRWTRGPDTQYF
-,-,TRBJ1-4,TRBV28,TGTGCCAGCATCCGGGGAGGGGCGGGAGCGACTAATGAAAAACTGTTTTTT,CASIRGGAGATNEKLFF
-,-,TRBJ1-2,TRBV5-1,TGCGCCAGCAGCTTGGGGGTAGCCTATGGCTACACCTTC,CASSLGVAYGYTF
TRBD1,-,TRBJ2-2,TRBV7-9,TGTGCCAGCAGCTTACTACAGGGGGCTTGGACCGGGGAGCTGTTTTTT,CASSLLQGAWTGELFF
TRBD1,few,TRBJ1-5,TRBV2,TGTGCCAGCAGCGAAGGGGCAGGGGGTCAGCCCCAGCATTTT,CASSEGAGGQPQHF
TRBD2,-,TRBJ2-1,TRBV5-1,TGCGCCAGCAGCAATCCGCCTAGCGGGAGGTCCTACAATGAGCAGTTCTTC,CASSNPPSGRSYNEQFF
TRBD1,-,TRBJ2-2,TRBV5-1,TGCGCCAGCTGGACAGGGAACACCGGGGAGCTGTTTTTT,CASWTGNTGELFF
-,-,TRBJ2-1,TRBV19,TGTGCCAGTAGTCCGCAAGTGAGTCCTGAGCAGTTCTTC,CASSPQVSPEQFF
-,-,TRBJ2-7,TRBV6-5,TGTGCCAGCCTTCCCCCGGGAGCGGACGAGCAGTACTTC,CASLPPGADEQYF
TRBD1,-,TRBJ1-2,TRBV6-5,TGTGCCAGCAGTTACGGGTCAGGGGGAATTGGGGATGGCTACACCTTC,CASSYGSGGIGDGYTF
TRBD1,-,TRBJ2-3,TRBV19,TGTGCCAGTAGTAAGGACAGGGGGCTAGGCACAGATACGCAGTATTTT,CASSKDRGLGTDTQYF
-,-,TRBJ2-5,TRBV5-1,TGCGCCAGCAGCTCTAGTCAAAAAGAGACCCAGTACTTC,CASSSSQKETQYF
-,-,TRBJ1-4,TRBV11-2,TGTGCCAGCAGCCGACGGGAGGTGGGGGAAAAACTGTTTTTT,CASSRREVGEKLFF
-,-,TRBJ2-5,TRBV29-1,TGCAGCGTTGTGGTCCAGGGTACGGAGACCCAGTACTTC,CSVVVQGTETQYF
TRBD2,-,TRBJ2-3,TRBV11-3,TGTGCCAGCAGCTTAGACACTAGCGGGAGACTGGATACGCAGTATTTT,CASSLDTSGRLDTQYF
-,-,TRBJ1-3,TRBV9,TGTGCCAGCAGCGTAAACGACCCAGCGGCTGGAAACACCATATATTTT,CASSVNDPAAGNTIYF
TRBD1,-,TRBJ1-2,TRBV9,TGTGCCAGCAGCCCGGGACAGGGCGACTATGGCTACACCTTC,CASSPGQGDYGYTF
TRBD1,-,TRBJ1-5,TRBV6-1,TGTGCCAGCAGTATGTGGACAGGAAACAATCAGCCCCAGCATTTT,CASSMWTGNNQPQHF
TRBD2,-,TRBJ2-1,TRBV5-4,TGTGCCAGCAGCTTGGATATAGCGGGAAGTCGTAATGAGCAGTTCTTC,CASSLDIAGSRNEQFF
TRBD1,-,TRBJ2-7,TRBV5-1,TGCGCCAGCAGCTTGACGGCAGGGGGCCGGGAGCAGTACTTC,CASSLTAGGREQYF
-,few,TRBJ2-7,TRBV7-7,TGTGCCAGCAGCTTAGCGTTCGGTTCCTACGAGCAGTACTTC,CASSLAFGSYEQYF
TRBD2,few,TRBJ2-5,TRBV7-9,TGTGCCAGCAGCTTATCTGGGACCGGGGGGGAGACCCAGTACTTC,CASSLSGTGGETQYF
-,-,TRBJ2-7,TRBV19,TGTGCCAGTAGTATAGATGGAGGGACTCATCTGGACGAGCAGTACTTC,CASSIDGGTHLDEQYF
-,-,TRBJ1-2,TRBV27,TGTGCCAGCAGTAACCTGCGGGGGACCAACTATGGCTACACCTTC,CASSNLRGTNYGYTF
TRBD2,-,TRBJ2-7,TRBV11-3,TGTGCCAGCAGCTCCCCGGGACTAGCGGGCTCCGGGCAGTACTTC,CASSSPGLAGSGQYF
-,few,TRBJ2-7,TRBV9,TGTGCCAGCAGCGGCGTGGGGGCAGGCGAGCAGTACTTC,CASSGVGAGEQYF
-,-,TRBJ1-2,TRBV7-9,TGTGCCAGCAGCTCCGGGACAACTAACTATGGCTACACCTTC,CASSSGTTNYGYTF
TRBD2,-,TRBJ2-3,TRBV7-9,TGTGCCAGCAGCGCCTTCGGGAGGGAGGGCGTGATCACAGATACGCAGTATTTT,CASSAFGREGVITDTQYF
-,-,TRBJ2-7,TRBV25-1,TGTGCCAGCGGGGGGGCAGGAGTGCGAGAGCAGTACTTC,CASGGAGVREQYF
TRBD1,-,TRBJ2-2,TRBV7-7,TGTGCTAGTTTCGAGCAGGGGGCTGCCGGGGAGCTGTTTTTT,CASFEQGAAGELFF
-,-,TRBJ2-7,TRBV5-1,TGCGCCAGCAGTTCAGCCTCGTCGACAGTCTACGAGCAGTACTTC,CASSSASSTVYEQYF
TRBD2,-,TRBJ2-1,TRBV9,TGTGCCAGCAGCGCAACTAGCGGGAGTTACAATGAGCAGTTCTTC,CASSATSGSYNEQFF
TRBD2,once,TRBJ2-1,TRBV18,TGTGCCAGCTCACCACCGGGACTAGGAGACAATGAGCAGTTCTTC,CASSPPGLGDNEQFF
TRBD1,-,TRBJ1-1,TRBV9,TGTGCCAGCAGCCCGAGGACAGGGGGGAACACTGAAGCTTTCTTT,CASSPRTGGNTEAFF